This T cell receptor beta chain was sequenced in a study of technical replicates of blood from four donors. There are 16 residues in the CDR3. Germline CDR1 is KGHSH and CDR2 is LQKENI. Trimming removed 5 bases from V and 1 base from J, with 17 bases in between. The method was immunoSEQ multiplex PCR; TCRdb's version includes in-frame clones alone and lacks a portion of them. The repertoire holds 65,000 to 95,000 clones, with around 97% as singletons. Input material: T cells isolated from PBMCs. This receptor was obtained from a human donor in good health. The chain joins TRBV18 to TRBJ1-1, with a weak D call TRBD1 (6 bases). The CDR3 spells CASSSLQGKGNTEAFF. CDR3 sequence (DNA): TGTGCCAGCTCATCATTACAGGGAAAGGGGAACACTGAAGCTTTCTTT.